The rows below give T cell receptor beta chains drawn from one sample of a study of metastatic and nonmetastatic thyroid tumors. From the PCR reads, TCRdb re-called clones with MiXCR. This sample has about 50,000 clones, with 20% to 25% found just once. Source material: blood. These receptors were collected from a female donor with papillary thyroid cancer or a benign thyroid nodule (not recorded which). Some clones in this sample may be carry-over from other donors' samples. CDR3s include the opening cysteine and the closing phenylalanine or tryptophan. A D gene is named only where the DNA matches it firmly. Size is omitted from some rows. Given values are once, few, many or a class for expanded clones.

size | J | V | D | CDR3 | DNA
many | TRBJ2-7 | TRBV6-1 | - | CASSYRGLVYEQYF | TGTGCCAGCAGCTACAGGGGACTGGTATACGAGCAGTACTTC
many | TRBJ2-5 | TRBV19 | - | CASSPDGWETQYF | TGTGCCAGTAGTCCGGATGGGTGGGAGACCCAGTACTTC
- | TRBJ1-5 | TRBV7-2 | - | CASSLSTDQPKHF | TGTGCCAGCAGCTTATCCACGGATCAGCCCAAGCATTTT
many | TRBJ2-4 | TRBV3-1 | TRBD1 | CASSQGLDRASKNIQYF | TGTGCCAGCAGCCAAGGCCTGGACAGGGCGTCCAAAAACATTCAGTACTTC
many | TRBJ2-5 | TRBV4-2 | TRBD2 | CASSPEGSGRAGTQYF | TGTGCCAGCAGCCCCGAGGGAAGCGGGAGGGCCGGGACCCAGTACTTC
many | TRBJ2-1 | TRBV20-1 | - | CSASSQFNEQFF | TGCAGTGCTAGTAGCCAGTTTAATGAGCAGTTCTTC
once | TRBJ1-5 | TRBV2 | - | CASTRPGMQPQHF | TGTGCCAGCACGAGACCGGGGATGCAGCCCCAGCATTTT
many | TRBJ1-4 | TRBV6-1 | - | CASSRTYATNEKLFF | TGTGCCAGCAGCCGGACGTATGCAACTAATGAAAAACTGTTTTTT
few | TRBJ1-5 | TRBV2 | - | CASSELWEGPQHF | TGTGCCAGTAGTGAACTGTGGGAAGGACCCCAGCATTTT
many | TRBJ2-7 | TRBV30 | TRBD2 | CAWSAGGAYEQYF | TGTGCCTGGAGTGCGGGAGGAGCCTACGAGCAGTACTTC
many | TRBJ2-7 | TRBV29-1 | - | CSARTTESSYEQYF | TGCAGCGCCCGGACCACAGAGAGCTCCTACGAGCAGTACTTC
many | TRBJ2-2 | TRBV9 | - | CASSAPVGGSRTGELFF | TGTGCCAGCAGCGCCCCGGTCGGGGGATCCAGGACCGGGGAGCTGTTTTTT
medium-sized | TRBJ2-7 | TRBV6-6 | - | CASSYPHHLATTSYEQYF | TGTGCCAGCAGTTACCCCCACCATCTAGCGACTACTTCCTACGAGCAGTACTTC
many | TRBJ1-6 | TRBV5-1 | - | CASSLGDGNSPLHF | TGCGCCAGCAGCTTGGGGGACGGTAATTCACCCCTCCACTTT
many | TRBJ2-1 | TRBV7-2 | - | CASSSLRGPYNEQFF | TGTGCCAGCAGCTCACTCCGGGGCCCCTACAATGAGCAGTTCTTC
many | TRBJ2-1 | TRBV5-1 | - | CASSLDSNNEQFF | TGCGCCAGCAGCTTGGACTCGAACAATGAGCAGTTCTTC
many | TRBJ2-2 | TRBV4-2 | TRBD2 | CASSQVRGRAAGELFF | TGTGCCAGCAGCCAAGTCCGTGGGAGGGCCGCAGGGGAGCTGTTTTTT
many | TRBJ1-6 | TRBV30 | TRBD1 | CAWNEDRDSPLHF | TGTGCCTGGAACGAAGACAGGGATTCACCCCTCCACTTT
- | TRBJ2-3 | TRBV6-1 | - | CASKKLASTDTKSF | TGTGCCAGCAAAAAACTAGCTAGCACAGATACGAAGTCTTTT
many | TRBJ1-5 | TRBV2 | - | CASKRRGNQPQHF | TGTGCCAGCAAACGACGTGGCAATCAGCCCCAGCATTTT
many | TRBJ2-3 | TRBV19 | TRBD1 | CASSILPRDRAIRTDTQYF | TGTGCCAGTAGTATTCTGCCGCGAGACAGGGCGATACGCACAGATACGCAGTATTTT
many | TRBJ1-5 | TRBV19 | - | CASRAAPGGNQPQHF | TGTGCCAGTCGGGCCGCCCCAGGGGGCAATCAGCCCCAGCATTTT
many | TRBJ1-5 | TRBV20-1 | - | CSARLLGSSNQPQHF | TGCAGTGCTAGATTGCTGGGGTCTAGCAATCAGCCCCAGCATTTT
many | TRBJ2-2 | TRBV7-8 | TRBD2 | CASSSLAGGTGELFF | TGTGCCAGCAGCTCACTAGCGGGAGGTACCGGGGAGCTGTTTTTT
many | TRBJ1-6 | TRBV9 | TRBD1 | CASSTRQGGNSPLHF | TGTGCCAGCAGCACCCGACAGGGAGGAAATTCACCCCTCCACTTT